These T cell receptor beta chains were read from a single sample in a study of cytomegalovirus exposure and HLA in healthy donors. Profiling relied on immunoSEQ multiplex PCR, and the TCRdb table lists in-frame clones only, not all of them. Altogether about 120,000 clones are present, less than 90% being singletons, with the ten largest covering roughly 20%. The specimen sequenced was PBMCs. The receptors shown here come from a man younger than 35 in good health and CMV-seropositive. CDR3s include the opening cysteine and the closing phenylalanine or tryptophan. D genes are given only for firm matches. Clone sizes are given selectively: once, few, many, or a class where the clone is expanded.

J gene	clone size	V gene	D gene	CDR3 protein	CDR3 DNA
TRBJ2-5	-	TRBV9	TRBD2	CASSVGSSGGRGETQYF	TGTGCCAGCAGCGTAGGGAGTAGCGGGGGACGGGGGGAGACCCAGTACTTC
TRBJ1-4	-	TRBV28	TRBD1	CASSTLFRDSTEKLFF	TGTGCCAGCAGTACATTATTCCGGGACAGTACTGAAAAACTGTTTTTT
TRBJ2-7	-	TRBV28	-	CASSLRQGGSEQYF	TGTGCCAGCAGTTTAAGGCAGGGAGGTAGCGAGCAGTACTTC
TRBJ1-2	-	TRBV2	-	CASSEAQGGGYTF	TGTGCCAGCAGTGAAGCGCAAGGCGGTGGCTACACCTTC
TRBJ2-7	-	TRBV15	TRBD1	CATSRTGLYEQYF	TGTGCCACCAGCAGGACAGGGCTCTACGAGCAGTACTTC
TRBJ1-4	-	TRBV18	-	CASSPKFTVSATNEKLFF	TGTGCCAGCTCACCAAAGTTCACAGTCTCAGCAACTAATGAAAAACTGTTTTTT
TRBJ1-5	-	TRBV30	-	CAWSVTPAGRIGQPQHF	TGTGCCTGGAGTGTAACCCCGGCAGGGAGGATTGGGCAGCCCCAGCATTTT
TRBJ2-4	-	TRBV21-1	-	CATGPITAKNIQYF	TGTGCCACGGGTCCCATAACAGCCAAAAACATTCAGTACTTC
TRBJ2-1	-	TRBV9	TRBD2	CASSVVSGGVSYNEQFF	TGTGCCAGCAGCGTCGTTAGCGGGGGGGTTTCCTACAATGAGCAGTTCTTC
TRBJ2-2	once	TRBV19	TRBD1	CASSIEGGRAGELFF	TGTGCCAGTAGTATAGAAGGGGGCAGGGCCGGGGAGCTGTTTTTT
TRBJ2-5	-	TRBV6-1	-	CASSDQGQETQYF	TGTGCCAGCAGTGACCAGGGCCAAGAGACCCAGTACTTC
TRBJ1-1	-	TRBV6-1	-	CACTKGVNTEAFF	TGTGCCTGCACTAAGGGGGTAAATACTGAAGCTTTCTTT
TRBJ2-7	few	TRBV6-5	-	CASSYSPDIYEQYF	TGTGCCAGCAGTTACTCTCCGGACATCTACGAGCAGTACTTC
TRBJ2-7	-	TRBV5-1	-	CASTHSRGTEQYF	TGCGCCAGCACCCATTCAAGGGGCACCGAGCAGTACTTC
TRBJ2-3	-	TRBV18	TRBD2	CASSPVAGGPDTQYF	TGTGCCAGCTCACCAGTAGCGGGGGGGCCGGATACGCAGTATTTT
TRBJ2-5	once	TRBV6-1	-	CASRPASVETQYF	TGTGCCAGCAGACCCGCAAGCGTAGAGACCCAGTACTTC
TRBJ1-2	-	TRBV6-5	-	CASSYSGGANYGYTF	TGTGCCAGCAGTTACTCGGGGGGGGCTAACTATGGCTACACCTTC
TRBJ2-5	-	TRBV2	-	CASRAPRYQETQYF	TGTGCCAGCAGGGCCCCAAGATACCAAGAGACCCAGTACTTC
TRBJ1-4	-	TRBV6-6	-	CASSPHRVTEKLFF	TGTGCCAGCAGTCCCCACAGGGTCACAGAAAAACTGTTTTTT
TRBJ2-7	few	TRBV6-5	-	CACKVGAGDTYEQYF	TGTGCCTGCAAGGTAGGGGCAGGGGACACCTACGAGCAGTACTTC
TRBJ2-1	-	TRBV2	TRBD2	CASSDAGGRYNEQFF	TGTGCCAGCAGTGACGCGGGGGGACGATACAATGAGCAGTTCTTC
TRBJ1-1	once	TRBV20-1	-	CSASEAFF	TGCAGTGCTTCAGAAGCTTTCTTT
TRBJ2-7	-	TRBV5-1	-	CASSLVGEPFNEQYF	TGCGCCAGCAGCTTGGTCGGGGAGCCCTTTAACGAGCAGTACTTC
TRBJ1-2	-	TRBV5-4	TRBD1	CASSPGTGLGGYTF	TGTGCCAGCAGCCCCGGGACAGGCTTGGGAGGCTACACCTTC
TRBJ2-5	-	TRBV11-3	-	CASSPGVPYQETQYF	TGTGCCAGCAGCCCGGGGGTCCCGTACCAAGAGACCCAGTACTTC
TRBJ2-1	-	TRBV7-6	TRBD2	CASSGSGGPGDEQFF	TGTGCCAGCAGCGGTAGCGGGGGGCCGGGGGATGAGCAGTTCTTC
TRBJ1-5	-	TRBV7-6	-	CASSPTGNNQPQHF	TGTGCCAGCAGCCCAACAGGGAACAATCAGCCCCAGCATTTT
TRBJ2-7	-	TRBV4-1	TRBD2	CASSQVRRGGFYEQYF	TGCGCCAGCAGCCAAGTACGGCGGGGGGGCTTCTACGAGCAGTACTTC
TRBJ1-1	-	TRBV5-5	-	CASSFRLGVTPSDTEAFF	TGTGCCAGCAGCTTCCGGCTCGGGGTAACCCCGTCCGACACTGAAGCTTTCTTT
TRBJ1-5	-	TRBV19	-	CASSQLTEQPQHF	TGTGCCAGTAGTCAACTTACGGAGCAGCCCCAGCATTTT
TRBJ2-1	few	TRBV4-1	TRBD1	CASSQGGQGLYNEQFF	TGCGCCAGCAGCCAAGGAGGACAGGGCCTTTACAATGAGCAGTTCTTC
TRBJ1-2	-	TRBV7-9	-	CASSPSELANYGYTF	TGTGCCAGCAGCCCATCTGAGTTAGCTAACTATGGCTACACCTTC
TRBJ1-1	-	TRBV19	-	CASTGSSNTEAFF	TGTGCCAGTACAGGTTCCTCGAACACTGAAGCTTTCTTT
TRBJ2-1	-	TRBV18	-	CASSPSFKVQGLPGYNEQFF	TGTGCCAGCTCACCAAGTTTTAAAGTCCAGGGGCTTCCTGGGTACAATGAGCAGTTCTTC
TRBJ1-2	once	TRBV2	-	CASSDPGGYTF	TGTGCCAGCAGTGACCCGGGGGGCTACACCTTC
TRBJ1-2	-	TRBV5-1	TRBD1	CASSWPRGELNYGYTF	TGCGCCAGCAGCTGGCCCAGGGGGGAACTTAACTATGGCTACACCTTC
TRBJ2-2	few	TRBV5-6	TRBD2	CASSGLAGVSTGELFF	TGTGCCAGCAGCGGACTAGCGGGGGTGAGCACCGGGGAGCTGTTTTTT
TRBJ2-7	-	TRBV28	TRBD2	CASGRGGIYEQYF	TGTGCCAGCGGACGGGGAGGGATCTACGAGCAGTACTTC
TRBJ1-2	few	TRBV15	TRBD1	CATSRDPGQASGGYTF	TGTGCCACCAGCAGAGATCCGGGACAGGCATCAGGGGGCTACACCTTC
TRBJ2-7	-	TRBV27	TRBD1	CASSLSGGYEQYF	TGTGCCAGCAGTTTGTCAGGGGGCTACGAGCAGTACTTC
TRBJ1-6	-	TRBV9	-	CASSEVPTFYNSPLHF	TGTGCCAGCAGCGAAGTTCCAACTTTCTATAATTCACCCCTCCACTTT
TRBJ1-5	-	TRBV4-1	-	CASSKGPQNQPQHF	TGCGCCAGCAGCAAGGGGCCCCAAAATCAGCCCCAGCATTTT
TRBJ1-6	-	TRBV12-5	TRBD1	CASGLVDKTTGGHENSPLHF	TGTGCTAGTGGTTTGGTGGACAAAACAACAGGGGGCCATGAGAATTCACCCCTCCACTTT
TRBJ2-2	-	TRBV27	TRBD2	CASTAGGLAKRELFF	TGTGCCAGCACGGCGGGGGGACTAGCGAAAAGGGAGCTGTTTTTT
TRBJ1-1	-	TRBV30	-	CAWRGVGAFTEAFF	TGTGCCTGGAGGGGGGTGGGGGCCTTCACTGAAGCTTTCTTT
TRBJ1-5	-	TRBV6-5	-	CASSFYSNQPQHF	TGTGCCAGCAGTTTCTATAGCAATCAGCCCCAGCATTTT
TRBJ1-1	-	TRBV2	TRBD1	CASRDRLMNTEAFF	TGTGCCAGCCGGGACAGGCTTATGAACACTGAAGCTTTCTTT
TRBJ1-3	-	TRBV6-5	-	CASSASSGNTIYF	TGTGCCAGCAGTGCTAGCTCTGGAAACACCATATATTTT
TRBJ1-5	-	TRBV13	-	CASSLGGADQPQHF	TGTGCCAGCAGCTTAGGGGGCGCCGATCAGCCCCAGCATTTT
TRBJ2-3	-	TRBV30	-	CAWRDPGRTDTQYF	TGTGCCTGGAGAGATCCAGGGCGCACAGATACGCAGTATTTT
TRBJ2-3	-	TRBV5-8	-	CASSPNGATSGTDTQYF	TGTGCCAGCAGCCCCAACGGAGCCACATCGGGCACAGATACGCAGTATTTT
TRBJ1-5	-	TRBV18	-	CASSPRQGESQPQHF	TGTGCCAGCTCACCACGTCAGGGCGAAAGTCAGCCCCAGCATTTT
TRBJ1-3	-	TRBV5-1	-	CASSLEGGGGNTIYF	TGCGCCAGCAGCTTGGAAGGGGGTGGTGGAAACACCATATATTTT
TRBJ1-1	-	TRBV27	-	CASGRAGGTEAFF	TGTGCCAGTGGCCGCGCCGGGGGCACTGAAGCTTTCTTT
TRBJ2-7	-	TRBV28	TRBD1	CASSLSGTGRHEQYF	TGTGCCAGCAGTTTATCGGGGACAGGGAGGCACGAGCAGTACTTC
TRBJ2-1	once	TRBV11-2	TRBD2	CASSSGLAGGKGNNEQFF	TGTGCCAGCAGCTCGGGACTAGCGGGGGGCAAGGGAAACAATGAGCAGTTCTTC
TRBJ1-1	-	TRBV20-1	-	CSASDTEAFF	TGCAGTGCTAGCGACACTGAAGCTTTCTTT
TRBJ1-1	-	TRBV6-6	TRBD1	CASNTGGGNTEAFF	TGTGCCAGCAACACAGGGGGTGGGAACACTGAAGCTTTCTTT
TRBJ1-1	-	TRBV9	-	CASSVREKTDPNTEAFF	TGTGCCAGCAGCGTAAGGGAAAAGACAGACCCGAACACTGAAGCTTTCTTT
TRBJ1-2	-	TRBV18	-	CASSPMGANGGYTF	TGTGCCAGCTCACCAATGGGGGCTAATGGTGGCTACACCTTC